This TCR beta chain was identified in a study of T-cell reconstitution after alpha-beta-depleted transplantation in children. The authors prepared the TCRbeta library with unique molecular identifiers. One entry per CDR3 protein, called by TCRdb with MiXCR from the PCR reads. Among some 75,000 distinct CDR3 sequences listed, about 7% were seen once. The CDR3 extends over 14 amino acids. J gave up 4 bases and V 6 bases, and 5 bases lay outside the gene matches. Germline CDR1 is SGHRS and CDR2 is YFSETQ. This clonotype was found many times. The TCR sequence derives from a human donor who donated a stem cell graft to a child with acute lymphoblastic leukemia. The sample consisted of PBMCs from the stem cell graft donor, taken from the stem cell graft. This sequence joins TRBV5-1 and TRBJ2-1; 9 bases map to TRBD2. DNA of the CDR3: TGCGCCAGCAAGGCTAGCGGGGCTTACAATGAGCAGTTCTTC. Translating it yields CASKASGAYNEQFF.